This is a list of T cell receptor beta chains from one sample in a study of blood T cell repertoires in COVID-19. TCRdb's copy holds only in-frame clones and misses some; the assay was immunoSEQ multiplex PCR. This repertoire shows 300,000 to 400,000 clones, about 87% found once; its top ten account for about 6%. The sequencing input was peripheral blood. Receptors originate from a woman aged 45 to 65 with COVID-19, enrolled during active disease. Each CDR3 is given with its conserved first and last residue. D genes are given only for firm matches. Only some rows state a clone size, as once, few, many or a class for expanded clones.

DNA	CDR3	V	D	size	J
TGCAGCGTGAAATCACAGGGATACGAGCAGTACTTC	CSVKSQGYEQYF	TRBV29-1	.	.	TRBJ2-7
TGTGCCTGGAGTCCACAGGGGCCACCCCTCCACTTT	CAWSPQGPPLHF	TRBV30	TRBD1	.	TRBJ1-6
TGTGCCAGCAGCCCAACTACAGGGAACACTGAAGCTTTCTTT	CASSPTTGNTEAFF	TRBV7-9	.	.	TRBJ1-1
TGTGCCAGCAGGGGAGGGGCAGATAATGGCTACACCTTC	CASRGGADNGYTF	TRBV27	.	.	TRBJ1-2
TGTGCCAGCTCACCAGGGTCATACAGGAAATTTAATGGCTACACCTTC	CASSPGSYRKFNGYTF	TRBV18	.	.	TRBJ1-2
TGTGCCAGCAGATACATAGCGGGAGCCCCCCCCAATGAGCAGTTCTTC	CASRYIAGAPPNEQFF	TRBV6-5	TRBD2	.	TRBJ2-1
TGTGCCTGGAACAGGATCTGGTCAGGAGAGACCCAGTACTTC	CAWNRIWSGETQYF	TRBV30	.	.	TRBJ2-5
TGTGCCAGCAGCCAAGAGGGACTAGGGAACACAGATACGCAGTATTTT	CASSQEGLGNTDTQYF	TRBV3-1/TRBV3-2	TRBD2	once	TRBJ2-3
TGTGCCAGCAGCTTATTATATCCGGGGGACAGGGGACGCAGGTCTGGAAACACCATATATTTT	CASSLLYPGDRGRRSGNTIYF	TRBV7-8	TRBD1	once	TRBJ1-3
TGTGCCAGCAGGGCAGGGGTCGGCTACACCTTC	CASRAGVGYTF	TRBV3-1/TRBV3-2	.	.	TRBJ1-2
TGTGCCAGCAGCTGGCAGGGAAACACTGAAGCTTTCTTT	CASSWQGNTEAFF	TRBV14	.	.	TRBJ1-1
TGTGCCAGCAGCCAAGGCCGCCAGGGTCAAGGTGAGCAGTTCTTC	CASSQGRQGQGEQFF	TRBV3-1/TRBV3-2	.	.	TRBJ2-1
TGTGCCTGGAGTGTACTCGGCGGGGGGGACTATGGCTACACCTTC	CAWSVLGGGDYGYTF	TRBV30	.	.	TRBJ1-2
TGCGCCAGCAAAGGACTCCGCGGCGGAGAGACCCAGTACTTC	CASKGLRGGETQYF	TRBV5-1	.	.	TRBJ2-5
TGTGCCAGCAGCTTAGATCAGGGGTTAAATTCACCCCTCCACTTT	CASSLDQGLNSPLHF	TRBV11-2	.	.	TRBJ1-6
TGTGCCAGTAGCCTGCGGGGCAACTCCTACGAGCAGTACTTC	CASSLRGNSYEQYF	TRBV19	.	.	TRBJ2-7
TGCGCCAGCAGCTTGCAACGCGGGAGGGGCCCCTACAATGAGCAGTTCTTC	CASSLQRGRGPYNEQFF	TRBV5-1	TRBD2	once	TRBJ2-1
TGTGCCAGCAGTTTAGAGGGCCACATGAACACTGAAGCTTTCTTT	CASSLEGHMNTEAFF	TRBV27	.	.	TRBJ1-1
TGCGCCAGCGCGAGGGGGCGCGTCTATGGCTACACCTTC	CASARGRVYGYTF	TRBV23-1	TRBD1	once	TRBJ1-2
TGTGCCAGCACTCAGGAAGCCAAACTTAATTCACCCCTCCACTTT	CASTQEAKLNSPLHF	TRBV27	.	.	TRBJ1-6
TGTGCCAGCAGTTACCATAGCCATCGGGTTGGTGAAAAACTGTTTTTT	CASSYHSHRVGEKLFF	TRBV6-5	.	few	TRBJ1-4
TGTGCCAGCAGCTTAGGTACTAGGGAGACCCAGTACTTC	CASSLGTRETQYF	TRBV7-3	.	.	TRBJ2-5
TGTGCCAGCAGCCCGAGATTAAAAGACAGGGCCGATACGCAGTATTTT	CASSPRLKDRADTQYF	TRBV11-3	TRBD1	once	TRBJ2-3
TGTGCCAGCAGTTACGGGACTAGCGGGAGATACAATGAGCAGTTCTTC	CASSYGTSGRYNEQFF	TRBV6-5	TRBD2	.	TRBJ2-1
TGTGCCAGCAGTTTGGTAGCGGGGGGCACCGGGGAGCTGTTTTTT	CASSLVAGGTGELFF	TRBV27	TRBD2	.	TRBJ2-2
TGTGCCAGCAGCCGGACAGGGAATGGCGAGCAGTACTTC	CASSRTGNGEQYF	TRBV7-8	TRBD1	.	TRBJ2-7
TGCAGCCAACTAGCGGCGAACACCGGGGAGCTGTTTTTT	CSQLAANTGELFF	TRBV29-1	TRBD2	few	TRBJ2-2
TGCGCCAGCAGCCAATTGGGAGGAGCGAGCTCCTACGAGCAGTACTTC	CASSQLGGASSYEQYF	TRBV4-1	.	.	TRBJ2-7
TGTGCCAGCAGCGGGACTGATTATCAGCCCCAGCATTTT	CASSGTDYQPQHF	TRBV6-2/TRBV6-3	.	few	TRBJ1-5
TGTGCCAGCAGCTTTCGGGGGGATCAGCCCCAGCATTTT	CASSFRGDQPQHF	TRBV7-8	.	.	TRBJ1-5
TGCGCCAGCAGCCAAGATCCCCTCTCCGGGACAGGATGGTCCCAATGGTATGGCTACACCTTC	CASSQDPLSGTGWSQWYGYTF	TRBV4-1	TRBD1	.	TRBJ1-2
TGCGCCAGCAGCCCCCCTAGCGGGAGGCGGGCAGATACGCAGTATTTT	CASSPPSGRRADTQYF	TRBV4-1	TRBD2	.	TRBJ2-3
TGTGCCAGTAGTACAGGGGCCCCTAAAAACATTCAGTACTTC	CASSTGAPKNIQYF	TRBV19	.	.	TRBJ2-4
TGCGCCAGCAGTCCCACCTACAGGTGTTACTCTGGAAACACCATATATTTT	CASSPTYRCYSGNTIYF	TRBV23-1	.	.	TRBJ1-3
TGTGCCAGCAGCTGGGCGGAGGACAGTCTAGGCCGAACCTTC	CASSWAEDSLGRTF	TRBV7-2	.	.	TRBJ1-2
TGTGCCAGCAGACCAGGGTTTCCCGGAGTCTATGGCTACACCTTC	CASRPGFPGVYGYTF	TRBV9	.	.	TRBJ1-2
TGTGCCAGCTCACCGGGGGGAAATCAGCCCCAGCATTTT	CASSPGGNQPQHF	TRBV18	.	.	TRBJ1-5
TGTGCCAGTAGGCCAGCGGGAGTCGGGTACGAGCAGTACTTC	CASRPAGVGYEQYF	TRBV19	TRBD2	.	TRBJ2-7
TGCGCCAGCAGCATTGGAGGTCAGGGGGCCCCAGAGACCCAGTACTTC	CASSIGGQGAPETQYF	TRBV5-1	TRBD1	.	TRBJ2-5
TGTGCCAGCAGCGTAGAGGCGAGGAGCTCCTACGAGCAGTACTTC	CASSVEARSSYEQYF	TRBV9	.	.	TRBJ2-7
TGTGCCAGCAGTCGCGGGACAGGGGACGCCGAGCAGTACTTC	CASSRGTGDAEQYF	TRBV6-6	TRBD1	once	TRBJ2-7
TGCGCCAGCAGCTTGTTGGACTCCGGCTTCTATGAGCAGTTCTTC	CASSLLDSGFYEQFF	TRBV5-1	.	.	TRBJ2-1
TGTGCCAGCACCCTAGAATCCGGGACATCAGATACGCAGTATTTT	CASTLESGTSDTQYF	TRBV6-5	.	once	TRBJ2-3
TGTGCCAGCAGTTTTGGGACTTCCGCCTACGAGCAGTACTTC	CASSFGTSAYEQYF	TRBV6-2/TRBV6-3	.	.	TRBJ2-7
TGTGCCAGTAGATACGCCCGGGACAGGGGGAAGGAAGAGCAGTTCTTC	CASRYARDRGKEEQFF	TRBV19	TRBD1	.	TRBJ2-1
TGCAGCGTCGAAGGACAGGGCGTGAACGAGCAGTACTTC	CSVEGQGVNEQYF	TRBV29-1	TRBD1	few	TRBJ2-7
TGTGCCAGCAGTCCGACTTGGGGGGGACAAGAGACCCAGTACTTC	CASSPTWGGQETQYF	TRBV27	TRBD2	.	TRBJ2-5
TGTGCCCTATCTTCCGTACAGGGGGCGCGTAAGTTCTTC	CALSSVQGARKFF	TRBV28	TRBD1	once	TRBJ2-1
TGTGCCAGCAGCCATTTAACCGGGACAGGGGTTTCCACTGAAGCTTTCTTT	CASSHLTGTGVSTEAFF	TRBV7-6	TRBD1	.	TRBJ1-1
TGTGCCAGCAGACGAGGACAGGGGAGTATCGACACCTTC	CASRRGQGSIDTF	TRBV6-5	TRBD1	.	TRBJ1-2
TGTGCCAGCAGTCTAGCCGGGACAGGGCACAATGAGCAGTTCTTC	CASSLAGTGHNEQFF	TRBV7-9	TRBD1	few	TRBJ2-1
TGTGCCAGCAGACTGTGGGGAGAATACAATGAGCAGTTCTTC	CASRLWGEYNEQFF	TRBV19	.	.	TRBJ2-1
TGCAGTGCTAGTGCGGGGAACACTGAAGCTTTCTTT	CSASAGNTEAFF	TRBV20-1	.	.	TRBJ1-1
TGCGCCAGCGGACAGGGGATGTATGGCTACACCTTC	CASGQGMYGYTF	TRBV5-1	TRBD1	.	TRBJ1-2
TGTGCCAGCAGCGTACCGGGACAGTCCTCTGGCTACACCTTC	CASSVPGQSSGYTF	TRBV5-4	TRBD1	.	TRBJ1-2
TGTGCCAGCAGAGCCGACCAGGGGGAATCCTACAATGAGCAGTTCTTC	CASRADQGESYNEQFF	TRBV6-4	TRBD1	.	TRBJ2-1
TGTGCCAGCAGTTACTCCGGACAGCGACACTCCTACGAGCAGTACTTC	CASSYSGQRHSYEQYF	TRBV6-2/TRBV6-3	.	.	TRBJ2-7